These 24 T cell receptor beta chains came from one sample sequenced in a study of blood T cell repertoires in COVID-19. The method was immunoSEQ multiplex PCR; TCRdb's version includes in-frame clones alone and lacks a portion of them. The data contain a few hundred thousand clones, around 90% of them singletons. The sample comprised peripheral blood. The receptor source for this set is a human donor in a cohort sampled during active COVID-19.

This clone was detected once. The rearrangement joins TRBV6-5 to TRBJ1-3, with no clear D. The germline CDR1 and CDR2 sequences are MNHEY and SVGAGI. V was shortened by 5 bases and J by 0 bases, with 11 bases between the two germline ends. The CDR3 has 15 residues. The CDR3 reads CASSSAADSGNTIYF. The CDR3 DNA sequence: TGTGCCAGCAGTAGTGCGGCGGACTCTGGAAACACCATATATTTT.

V and J are TRBV15 and TRBJ1-6; D is unresolved. CDR1 LNHNV and CDR2 YYDKDF come from the germline V gene (reference sequence). The CDR3 is 17 residues long. V lost 4 bases to trimming and J lost 0 bases, with 13 bases between them. As DNA, the CDR3 is TGTGCCACCAGCACGCTTCCTCTGAGCTCCTATAATTCACCCCTCCACTTT. Amino acid sequence: CATSTLPLSSYNSPLHF.

The chain recombines TRBV30 with TRBJ2-3; TRBD2 aligns across 13 bases. CDR3 size: 15 residues. The V gene's germline CDR1 is GTSNPN and CDR2 SVGIG (reference sequence). The V segment lost 2 bases and the J segment 7 bases; nucleotides outside the gene matches: 6. DNA for the CDR3: TGTGCCTGGAGTAGAACTAGCGGGGGGGCGAATACGCAGTATTTT. Translated, it gives CAWSRTSGGANTQYF.

This sequence joins TRBV3-1 (or the pseudogene TRBV3-2) and TRBJ2-3; TRBD2 matches 14 bases. CDR3 length: 18 amino acids. The ends lost 4 bases at V and 4 bases at J; junction bases unmatched: 10. Per the germline V gene, CDR1 is LGHDT and CDR2 is YNNKEL (reference sequence). The CDR3 region is CASSPQGLAGENPDTQYF. CDR3 nucleotide sequence: TGTGCCAGCAGCCCACAGGGACTAGCGGGAGAAAACCCAGATACGCAGTATTTT.

The rearrangement joins TRBV5-1 to TRBJ2-5; the match to TRBD1 covers 8 bases. The CDR3 covers 15 residues. Unmatched junction bases numbered 6, after V lost 0 bases and J lost 5 bases. Germline CDR1 reads SGHRS; CDR2 reads YFSETQ. CDR3 nucleotide sequence: TGCGCCAGCAGCTTGGACCCAGGGGGCGCGGAGACCCAGTACTTC. Amino acid sequence: CASSLDPGGAETQYF.

This rearrangement joins TRBV4-1 to TRBJ1-3; no firm D call. Germline lookup yields CDR1 MGHRA and CDR2 YSYEKL. The V end lost 0 bases, the J end lost 0 bases, and 9 bases lay between the germline ends. This CDR3 has 16 amino acids. Here the CDR3 DNA reads TGCGCCAGCAGCCAAGAAGAGGCCCTCTCTGGAAACACCATATATTTT. Translation: CASSQEEALSGNTIYF.

The chain employs TRBV13 and TRBJ2-1, with 12 bases fitting TRBD2. The CDR3 loop spans 17 amino acids. The germline V gene encodes CDR1 PRHDT and CDR2 FYEKMQ (reference sequence). Trimming at V came to 2 bases and at J to 5 bases, leaving 7 bases not matched to a gene. This CDR3 is CASSLRASGRVHNEQFF. CDR3 bases: TGTGCCAGCAGCTTAAGGGCTAGCGGGAGGGTGCACAATGAGCAGTTCTTC. Looking up the rest from reference TRBV13 and TRBJ2-1 gives the full variable domain: AAGVIQSPRHLIKEKRETATLKCYPIPRHDTVYWYQQGPGQDPQFLISFYEKMQSDKGSIPDRFSAQQFSDYHSELNMSSLELGDSALYFCASSLRASGRVHNEQFFGPGTRLTVL.

This chain connects TRBV30 to TRBJ2-1, with 12 positions matching TRBD2. The germline CDR1 and CDR2 sequences are GTSNPN and SVGIG (reference sequence). V lost 4 bases, J lost 10 bases, and 8 bases stayed unmatched. CDR3 length: 14 amino acids. For the CDR3, the DNA is TGTGCCTGGATTCCTAGCGGGAGGGCCGGGGAGCAGTTCTTC. Protein sequence: CAWIPSGRAGEQFF.

The chain combines TRBV28 with TRBJ1-2, with 10 bases matching TRBD1. V gave up 4 bases and J gave up 9 bases; unmatched junction bases: 8. CDR3 length equals 14 residues. Germline CDR1 and CDR2: MDHEN and SYDVKM. Here the CDR3 reads CASSSGQGGPSYTF. CDR3 DNA sequence: TGTGCCAGCAGTTCAGGACAGGGGGGTCCGAGCTACACCTTC.

V and J are TRBV5-1 and TRBJ2-2; the D is unclear. The V gene's germline CDR1 is SGHRS and CDR2 YFSETQ. Between the trimmed V and J ends, which lost 4 bases and 1 base, there was a span of 14 bases. The CDR3 runs 16 residues. CDR3: CASSPNVRLNTGELFF. In DNA, the CDR3 is TGCGCCAGCAGCCCTAACGTTAGATTGAACACCGGGGAGCTGTTTTTT.

J is TRBJ2-5 and V is TRBV7-7; 14 bases agree with TRBD2. Trimming took 6 bases from V and 4 from J; bases not matched to a gene: 19. This CDR3 has 20 amino acids. Germline CDR1 SSHAT, CDR2 FNYEAQ (reference sequence). The CDR3 bases are TGTGCCAGCAGTGTCGGGACTAGCGGGAGCCTCGGTTCAGGGGGAGAGACCCAGTACTTC. As protein: CASSVGTSGSLGSGGETQYF. Full variable domain (missing parts from reference TRBV7-7 and TRBJ2-5): GAGVSQSPRYKVTKRGQDVTLRCDPISSHATLYWYQQALGQGPEFLTYFNYEAQPDKSGLPSDRFSAERPEGSISTLTIQRTEQRDSAMYRCASSVGTSGSLGSGGETQYFGPGTRLLVL.

This chain joins TRBV10-1 and TRBJ2-7, with 9 bases lining up with TRBD1. The CDR3 covers 14 residues. V lost 6 bases and J lost 7; bases outside the gene matches: 10. Germline V gene data show CDR1 as WNHNN and CDR2 as SYGVQD (reference sequence). The DNA of the CDR3 is TGCGCCAGCAGCCCGCGGACAGGGGCTATAGAGCAGTACTTC. This codes for CASSPRTGAIEQYF.

This clone was seen only a few times. The V gene is TRBV24-1, the J gene TRBJ2-1; 8 bases line up with TRBD1. This CDR3 has 15 amino acids. Germline V gene data show CDR1 as KGHDR and CDR2 as SFDVKD. V lost 2 bases and J lost 6; bases outside the gene matches: 5. For the CDR3, the DNA is TGTGCCACCAGTGATTCCCCCGACAGGGGCAATGAGCAGTTCTTC. Translation gives CATSDSPDRGNEQFF.

This clone occurred a few times. The rearrangement uses TRBV27 and TRBJ1-2; TRBD1 matches at 10 bases. From germline, CDR1 is MNHEY and CDR2 SMNVEV (reference sequence). J lost 5 bases, V lost 5 bases, and 14 bases had no gene match. The CDR3 loop spans 17 amino acids. The CDR3 DNA follows: TGTGCCAGCAGTCAACTTCTCGGGACAGGGGTGGGATATGGCTACACCTTC. It specifies CASSQLLGTGVGYGYTF.

This chain connects TRBV30 to TRBJ1-6; TRBD1 agrees at 9 bases. Germline CDR1 GTSNPN, CDR2 SVGIG (reference sequence). CDR3 length equals 14 residues. V lost 3 bases, J lost 9 bases, and 6 bases stayed unmatched. The CDR3 is CAWRYRGRGSPLHF. In nucleotides, the CDR3 is TGTGCCTGGAGGTACAGGGGGCGCGGTTCACCCCTCCACTTT.

The chain has TRBV5-4 and TRBJ2-3; 10 nucleotides align to TRBD2. The V gene's germline CDR1 is SGHNT and CDR2 YYREEE (reference sequence). The CDR3 sequence is 16 residues long. With 1 base clipped from V and 6 bases from J, the junction kept 8 bases outside the gene matches. CDR3 nucleotides: TGTGCCAGCAGCTTGTTCAGGGCTAGCGGGGGCGATACGCAGTATTTT. This translates into CASSLFRASGGDTQYF.

This clone was detected once. The rearrangement uses TRBV7-2 and TRBJ2-1; D is possibly TRBD2 (7 bases). Between the trimmed V and J ends, which lost 5 bases and 0 bases, there was a span of 14 bases. The germline gives CDR1 SGHTA, CDR2 FQGNSA. The CDR3 spans 16 residues. For the CDR3, the DNA is TGTGCCAGCAGCCATGTCGGGGGGCGCTCCTACAATGAGCAGTTCTTC. Translating it yields CASSHVGGRSYNEQFF.

The chain couples TRBV5-6 to TRBJ1-5; D not resolved. The germline V gene encodes CDR1 SGHDT and CDR2 YYEEEE. The CDR3 consists of 13 residues. Trimming removed 3 bases from V and 14 bases from J, with 18 bases in between. CDR3 sequence (DNA): TGTGCCAGCAGCTCTATTAGCTCCTCCTTAAAGCATTTT. It encodes CASSSISSSLKHF. The full variable domain, rest sourced from reference TRBV5-6 and TRBJ1-5, is DAGVTQSPTHLIKTRGQQVTLRCSPKSGHDTVSWYQQALGQGPQFIFQYYEEEERQRGNFPDRFSGHQFPNYSSELNVNALLLGDSALYLCASSSISSSLKHFGDGTRLSIL.

The chain is built from TRBV5-1 and TRBJ2-4; D is possibly TRBD1 (6 bases). The CDR3 consists of 16 residues. CDR1 is SGHRS, CDR2 YFSETQ, per germline. Trimming removed 1 base from V and 0 bases from J, with 11 bases in between. The CDR3 coding sequence is TGCGCCAGCAGCTTGCTGTCAGGGGTAGCCAAAAACATTCAGTACTTC. It codes for CASSLLSGVAKNIQYF.

The rearrangement uses TRBV7-8 and TRBJ1-3; D gene ambiguous. Looked up from germline, CDR1 is SGHVS and CDR2 is FQNEAQ. V lost 8 bases, J lost 0 bases, and 17 bases lay in between. This CDR3 is 16 amino acids long. DNA of the CDR3: TGTGCCAGCGGAGGATTCAGTCTCTACTCTGGAAACACCATATATTTT. It codes for CASGGFSLYSGNTIYF.

This sequence joins TRBV11-2 and TRBJ1-2, with a possible D match to TRBD1 (5 bases). Trimming shortened V by 0 bases and J by 0 bases, and 8 bases separated the two germline ends. The germline CDR1 and CDR2 sequences are SGHAT and FQNNGV. The CDR3 extends over 15 amino acids. The CDR3 loop reads CASSLEYRSNYGYTF. The CDR3, as DNA: TGTGCCAGCAGCTTAGAATACAGGTCTAACTATGGCTACACCTTC.

This chain uses TRBV19 with TRBJ1-2; D is possibly TRBD1 (5 bases). V lost 9 bases and J 4 bases, leaving 33 bases between the germline ends. The CDR3 runs to 19 residues. Looked up from germline, CDR1 is LNHDA and CDR2 is SQIVND (reference sequence). The CDR3 sequence: CASSPPPRYLRGDIYGYTF. As DNA, the CDR3 is TGTGCCAGCTCTCCCCCTCCTCGGTATCTCCGGGGGGATATCTATGGCTACACCTTC.

The CDR3 sequence: CASSFLGARGQETQYF. The CDR3 bases are TGTGCCAGCAGCTTTTTGGGCGCTAGGGGGCAAGAGACCCAGTACTTC. V usage is TRBV5-5 and J usage is TRBJ2-5; possible D gene TRBD1, 6 bases. Trimming took 2 bases from V and 2 from J, leaving 16 bases between them. The CDR3 runs 16 residues. Germline V gene lookup returns CDR1 SGHKS and CDR2 YYEKEE (reference sequence).

The chain combines TRBV2 with TRBJ2-7, with TRBD1 matching 8 bases. Germline CDR1 is SNHLY and CDR2 is FYNNEI. The CDR3 has 15 amino acids. The V gene end was trimmed by 9 bases and the J gene end by 1 base; junction bases not matched to a gene: 11. The CDR3 sequence: CARPLDRVVSYEQYF. Here the CDR3 DNA reads TGTGCCAGACCCCTGGACAGGGTAGTGTCCTACGAGCAGTACTTC.